Shown below are 31 T cell receptor beta chains from a single sample sequenced in a study of neurological immune-mediated disorders. TCRdb processed the 5' RACE reads anew with MiXCR; each CDR3 protein has one entry. The sample includes around 100,000 distinct CDR3 sequences, 9.5% to 14% of them seen just once. Time point here: longitudinal time-point 3. Sequencing was performed on PBMCs. The receptors stem from a female donor with HTLV-1-associated myelopathy (HAM/TSP).

This clonotype appeared many times. The V gene is TRBV28, the J gene TRBJ1-2; 10 bases line up with TRBD1. The CDR3 has 16 amino acids. The germline V gene encodes CDR1 MDHEN and CDR2 SYDVKM. J gave up 4 bases and V 5 bases, and 10 bases lay outside the gene matches. CDR3 residues: CASSLTGTGEPYGYTF. The DNA for the CDR3 is TGTGCCAGCAGTCTCACCGGGACAGGGGAACCCTATGGCTACACCTTC.

This clonotype was counted at least ten times. The chain has TRBV6-6 and TRBJ2-5, with D unclear. This CDR3 is 12 amino acids long. Germline V lookup: CDR1 MNHNY, CDR2 SVGAGI (reference sequence). V gave up 1 base and J gave up 3 bases, with 3 bases separating them. CDR3 coding DNA: TGTGCCAGCAGTTACTACGAAGAGACCCAGTACTTC. It translates to CASSYYEETQYF.

This clonotype has at least ten counts. The rearrangement uses TRBV20-1 and TRBJ2-1; D remains ambiguous. The CDR3 runs to 13 residues. V dropped 4 bases and J dropped 4 bases, with 11 bases sitting between them. Germline values: CDR1 DFQATT, CDR2 SNEGSKA (reference sequence). CDR3 sequence (DNA): TGCAGTGCTATTACGGGTTCATACAATGAGCAGTTCTTC. This codes for CSAITGSYNEQFF.

The chain carries TRBV27 and TRBJ2-5; D uncertain. Trimming removed 5 bases from V and 2 bases from J, with 21 bases in between. The CDR3 is 17 residues long. Germline assignment: CDR1 MNHEY and CDR2 SMNVEV (reference sequence). The CDR3, as DNA: TGTGCCAGCAGTCTCGTCGACACTATCATTACGCAAGAGACCCAGTACTTC. Amino acid sequence: CASSLVDTIITQETQYF.

Many counts were recorded for this clonotype. The V and J genes are TRBV5-6 and TRBJ2-3; the D is unclear. There are 15 residues in the CDR3. Germline CDR1 is SGHDT and CDR2 is YYEEEE. V was cut by 4 bases and J by 1 base, with 13 bases left in between. The CDR3 DNA is TGTGCCAGCAGCCCGGTGACCAGAGGCACAGATACGCAGTATTTT. Residues: CASSPVTRGTDTQYF. The whole variable domain, filled in from reference TRBV5-6 and TRBJ2-3, reads DAGVTQSPTHLIKTRGQQVTLRCSPKSGHDTVSWYQQALGQGPQFIFQYYEEEERQRGNFPDRFSGHQFPNYSSELNVNALLLGDSALYLCASSPVTRGTDTQYFGPGTRLTVL.

This clonotype was detected ten times or more. The chain recombines TRBV7-2 with TRBJ2-7; D is unresolved. This CDR3 is built from 13 residues. CDR1 SGHTA and CDR2 FQGNSA come from the germline V gene. V was pared by 3 bases and J by 12 bases, with 18 bases between. The CDR3 sequence is CASSFNFYGLWYF. Here the CDR3 DNA reads TGTGCCAGCAGCTTTAATTTTTACGGTCTATGGTACTTC.

The sample holds many counts of this clonotype. This rearrangement joins TRBV9 to TRBJ2-3; unclear D gene. CDR1 is SGDLS and CDR2 is YYNGEE in the germline V gene. There are 14 residues in the CDR3. V was trimmed by 0 bases and J by 5 bases, leaving 10 bases between them. The CDR3 reads CASSVGHWGDTQYF. The CDR3 region has the DNA TGTGCCAGCAGCGTAGGACATTGGGGAGATACGCAGTATTTT.

This clonotype was found many times. The chain is built from TRBV20-1 and TRBJ2-7, with 7 positions matching TRBD2. The CDR3 is 14 residues long. Germline CDR1 and CDR2: DFQATT and SNEGSKA (reference sequence). Trimming cost V 3 bases and J 0 bases; bases outside gene matches: 5. CDR3 sequence: CSASWGGGSYEQYF. The DNA of the CDR3 is TGCAGTGCTAGTTGGGGCGGGGGCTCCTACGAGCAGTACTTC.

This clonotype appeared a few times. The rearrangement uses TRBV7-2 and TRBJ1-5, with D hard to call. V lost 3 bases and J 5 bases, leaving 14 bases between the germline ends. The CDR3 has 15 residues. Germline CDR1 is SGHTA and CDR2 is FQGNSA. The CDR3 reads CASSFRVSQDQPQHF. The CDR3, as DNA: TGTGCCAGCAGCTTTAGGGTTTCGCAAGATCAGCCCCAGCATTTT.

This clonotype was seen repeatedly, ten times or more. This rearrangement joins TRBV5-1 to TRBJ2-3; D may correspond to TRBD1 or TRBD2 (6 bases each). Trimming removed 3 bases from V and 4 bases from J, with 12 bases in between. The CDR3 has 14 residues. Germline CDR1 SGHRS, CDR2 YFSETQ. The DNA of the CDR3 is TGCGCCAGCAGCTCGGAGGGGGACGCAGATACGCAGTATTTT. Translated, it gives CASSSEGDADTQYF.

This clonotype has a handful of counts. The rearrangement uses TRBV5-1 and TRBJ1-2; D not resolved. The length of the CDR3 is 15 residues. V gave up 0 bases and J gave up 2 bases, with 11 bases separating them. Germline V gene lookup returns CDR1 SGHRS and CDR2 YFSETQ. The CDR3: CASSLGGTRNYGYTF. The CDR3, as DNA: TGCGCCAGCAGCTTGGGGGGTACCCGAAACTATGGCTACACCTTC.

This clonotype was recorded many times. The V call is TRBV6-6, the J call TRBJ2-7; 7 bases match TRBD1. Germline lookup yields CDR1 MNHNY and CDR2 SVGAGI (reference sequence). J lost 3 bases, V lost 6 bases, and 2 bases had no gene match. The CDR3 covers 12 residues. The CDR3 DNA reads as TGTGCCAGCAGCCGGGACAGCTACGAGCAGTACTTC. Translated: CASSRDSYEQYF.

This clonotype was detected many times. The rearrangement joins TRBV28 to TRBJ2-1, with 16 positions matching TRBD2. Germline V CDR1 and CDR2: MDHEN, SYDVKM. Losses at the gene ends were 7 bases for V and 12 bases for J; bases not matched to a gene: 6. CDR3 length equals 14 residues. The CDR3 loop reads CASTRGLAGGTQFF. The CDR3 DNA follows: TGTGCCAGCACCAGGGGACTAGCGGGGGGGACGCAGTTCTTC.

The chain links TRBV5-1 to TRBJ1-5, with a weak D call TRBD1 (6 bases). Trimming took off 0 bases at V and 8 bases at J, with 18 bases between the two ends. CDR3 length: 16 residues. Germline lookup yields CDR1 SGHRS and CDR2 YFSETQ. The CDR3: CASSLEGGGPFEPQHF. CDR3 nucleotides: TGCGCCAGCAGCTTGGAAGGCGGGGGGCCATTTGAGCCCCAGCATTTT.

This clonotype is medium-sized (0.01 to 0.1%). The chain has TRBV20-1 and TRBJ1-2; TRBD1 agrees at 8 bases. The CDR3 covers 16 residues. CDR1 is DFQATT, CDR2 SNEGSKA, per germline (reference sequence). The trim removed 2 bases at V and 0 bases at J, leaving 8 bases unmatched. CDR3 nucleotides: TGCAGTGCTAGATCCCGAGGGGACAGGTCTAACTATGGCTACACCTTC. Its translation is CSARSRGDRSNYGYTF.

This clonotype was observed many times. The V and J genes are TRBV5-1 and TRBJ1-2; unclear D gene. Germline V lookup: CDR1 SGHRS, CDR2 YFSETQ. V shed 0 bases and J shed 0 bases, with 15 bases lying between them. This CDR3 has 17 residues. CDR3 in amino acids: CASSLVSLLEANYGYTF. As DNA, the CDR3 is TGCGCCAGCAGCTTGGTCTCGCTTCTGGAAGCTAACTATGGCTACACCTTC.

Ten or more counts support this clonotype. V usage is TRBV7-9 and J usage is TRBJ2-5; maybe TRBD1 (6 bases). The V end lost 2 bases, the J end lost 2 bases, and 12 bases lay between the germline ends. The CDR3 extends over 15 amino acids. The germline CDR1 and CDR2 sequences are SEHNR and FQNEAQ (reference sequence). This CDR3 is CASSLLGATQETQYF. CDR3 nucleotides: TGTGCCAGCAGCTTATTGGGGGCCACACAAGAGACCCAGTACTTC.

This clonotype showed up many times. The chain combines TRBV7-2 with TRBJ2-2; D is undetermined. V lost 1 base and J lost 3, with 9 bases in between. CDR1 and CDR2 (germline): SGHTA, FQGNSA. The CDR3 runs to 15 residues. In DNA, the CDR3 is TGTGCCAGCAGCTTAGGTTCAGATTACACCGGGGAGCTGTTTTTT. Its protein is CASSLGSDYTGELFF.

This clonotype was seen ten or more times. The V and J genes are TRBV20-1 and TRBJ2-7; no definite D call. This CDR3 has 14 amino acids. The germline V and J ends were trimmed by 5 bases and 2 bases, with 16 bases remaining between them. Germline V gene sequence: CDR1 DFQATT, CDR2 SNEGSKA (reference sequence). The CDR3 DNA reads as TGCAGTGCTCGCAAGGACCTCCTAACCTACGAGCAGTACTTC. Translation gives CSARKDLLTYEQYF.

This clonotype was observed at least ten times. The chain has TRBV12-3 or TRBV12-4 and TRBJ1-2, with D maybe TRBD1 (6 bases). This CDR3 is built from 14 residues. Trimming took off 3 bases at V and 7 bases at J, with 15 bases between the two ends. The CDR3 here is CASSFRRGHSGYTF. The DNA of the CDR3 is TGTGCCAGCAGTTTTCGGAGGGGACATAGTGGCTACACCTTC.

This clonotype showed up many times. CDR3 residues: CASSQLAGGPSGELFF. In DNA, the CDR3 is TGTGCCAGCAGCCAGCTAGCGGGGGGGCCCAGCGGGGAGCTGTTTTTT. The chain uses TRBV4-2 and TRBJ2-2; 12 bases are shared with TRBD2. The germline CDR1 and CDR2 sequences are LGHNA and YNFKEQ. This CDR3 contains 16 residues. After removal of 3 bases from V and 7 bases from J, the junction contained 6 bases not matched to a gene.

This clonotype was found many times. The J gene is TRBJ2-7, the V gene TRBV28; 10 bases align to TRBD2. CDR1 MDHEN and CDR2 SYDVKM come from the germline V gene. V lost 5 bases and J lost 3; bases outside the gene matches: 7. The CDR3 covers 15 residues. Written as DNA, the CDR3 is TGTGCCAGCAGTCCGTTAGCGGGGGGCCACTACGAGCAGTACTTC. Residues: CASSPLAGGHYEQYF.

This clonotype showed up many times. The chain recombines TRBV18 with TRBJ1-3; D ambiguous. In germline, CDR1 is KGHSH, CDR2 LQKENI. Between the trimmed V and J ends, which lost 2 bases and 5 bases, there was a span of 13 bases. This CDR3 has 15 residues. Written as DNA, the CDR3 is TGTGCCAGCTCACCAACTCAGCAATGGAGAAACACCATATATTTT. Protein product: CASSPTQQWRNTIYF.

This clonotype is a singleton in its sample. Just one base apart from a much larger clone, this may be a read error. The rearrangement links TRBV29-1 to TRBJ1-2; D gene ambiguous. This CDR3 has 14 residues. Germline CDR1 and CDR2: SQVTM and ANQGSEA. V lost 3 bases and J lost 0, with 11 bases in between. The CDR3 is CSVEVVRANYGYTF. CDR3 DNA sequence: TGCAGCGTTGAGGTGGTCAGAGCTAACTATGGCTACACCTTC.

This clonotype was observed many times. The chain is built from TRBV5-6 and TRBJ2-1; unclear D gene. V was trimmed by 5 bases and J by 10 bases, leaving 22 bases between them. CDR1 is SGHDT, CDR2 YYEEEE, per germline. There are 15 residues in the CDR3. The CDR3, as DNA: TGTGCCAGCAGTTCCACATCGCCGTTTAAGCTCGAGCAGTTCTTC. This encodes CASSSTSPFKLEQFF.

This clonotype has ten or more counts. CDR3 residues: CAWADRGTGYVNEQYF. The CDR3 nucleotides read TGTGCCTGGGCGGACAGAGGGACAGGGTATGTGAACGAGCAGTACTTC. This chain links TRBV30 with TRBJ2-7; 9 bases agree with TRBD1. V gave up 5 bases and J gave up 5 bases; unmatched junction bases: 16. Germline lookup yields CDR1 GTSNPN and CDR2 SVGIG (reference sequence). This CDR3 comprises 16 residues.

A word on this clonotype: A much larger clone differs from this one at a single base, so this may be a read error. The genes are TRBV11-2 and TRBJ2-1; TRBD2 matches at 7 bases. Germline CDR1 SGHAT, CDR2 FQNNGV. This CDR3 has 12 residues. The CDR3 sequence: CSSSHSGGGPFF. CDR3 nucleotides: TGTTCCAGCAGCCACTCGGGGGGAGGGCCGTTCTTC.

The genes are TRBV6-4 and TRBJ2-2, with TRBD2 matching over 8 bases. This CDR3 spans 15 amino acids. V shed 3 bases and J 4 bases; nucleotides not matched to a gene: 4. CDR1 and CDR2 from the germline V gene are MRHNA and SNTAGT. The CDR3 here is CASSDYGTSTGELFF. The CDR3 DNA sequence: TGTGCCAGCAGTGATTATGGGACTAGCACCGGGGAGCTGTTTTTT.

This clonotype occurred many times. CDR3 coding DNA: TGTGCCAGTGCGGACAGGGGAAGTGAAAAACTGTTTTTT. This codes for CASADRGSEKLFF. V is TRBV3-1 and J is TRBJ1-4; 9 nucleotides agree with TRBD1. Germline loops: CDR1 LGHDT, CDR2 YNNKEL (reference sequence). J lost 7 bases, V lost 9 bases, and 6 bases had no gene match. CDR3 length equals 13 residues.

This clonotype has at least ten counts. V gene TRBV5-1 combines with J gene TRBJ2-7, with 10 bases fitting TRBD1. CDR1 and CDR2 from the germline V gene are SGHRS and YFSETQ. The CDR3 consists of 16 residues. The J segment lost 4 bases and the V segment lost 0 bases, leaving 7 bases of the junction unmatched. CDR3 amino acids: CASSLAGTGVPYEQYF. CDR3 bases: TGCGCCAGCAGCTTGGCGGGGACAGGGGTCCCTTACGAGCAGTACTTC.

At least ten counts were recorded for this clonotype. The chain uses TRBV20-1 and TRBJ2-3; D ambiguous. CDR3 size: 12 residues. Trimming removed 1 base at V and 10 bases at J, with 12 bases between. Germline V gene lookup returns CDR1 DFQATT and CDR2 SNEGSKA (reference sequence). CDR3 region: CSARVQPSAQYF. The CDR3, as DNA: TGCAGTGCTAGAGTACAGCCCAGTGCGCAGTATTTT.